The 26 T cell receptor beta chains given below trace back to one sample, sequenced in a study of T cell responses to AZD1222 COVID-19 vaccine. The protocol was immunoSEQ multiplex PCR, while the TCRdb copy is restricted to in-frame clones and leaves out a portion. Found here are about 150,000 clones, around 92% of them singletons; the top ten hold about 2.1%. Specimen: peripheral blood, collected on day 0 of AZD1222 vaccination. These receptors were obtained from an adult in good health.

As to this clone: This sample also contains other DNA sequences that code for the same CDR3. CDR3 residues: CASSLRVSNQPQHF. The CDR3 DNA is TGTGCCAGCAGCTTAAGGGTTAGCAATCAGCCCCAGCATTTT. This chain connects TRBV5-5 to TRBJ1-5; D gene unclear. The CDR3 covers 14 residues. CDR1 and CDR2 (germline): SGHKS, YYEKEE (reference sequence). Trimming removed 2 bases from V and 0 bases from J, with 6 bases in between.

The chain couples TRBV4-3 to TRBJ2-7; D ambiguous. Germline assignment: CDR1 LGHNA and CDR2 YSLEER. Deletions cut 0 bases from V and 2 bases from J, with 5 bases between. CDR3 length: 13 amino acids. The CDR3 sequence is CASSQEKTYEQYF. The CDR3 DNA sequence: TGCGCCAGCAGCCAAGAGAAGACCTACGAGCAGTACTTC.

The V and J genes are TRBV11-2 and TRBJ1-5; D not certain. V was pared by 1 base and J by 8 bases, with 15 bases between. CDR1 SGHAT and CDR2 FQNNGV come from the germline V gene. The CDR3 runs to 15 residues. CDR3 nucleotide sequence: TGTGCCAGCAGCTTAGGTTGGGTGAATTTCGAGCCCCAGCATTTT. Its protein product is CASSLGWVNFEPQHF.

The chain is built from TRBV27 and TRBJ2-2; no firm D call. Trimming pared 3 bases from V and 0 bases from J, leaving 11 bases between. The CDR3 totals 16 residues. Germline values: CDR1 MNHEY, CDR2 SMNVEV (reference sequence). The CDR3 DNA sequence: TGTGCCAGCAGTTTTTATGACGAATCGAACACCGGGGAGCTGTTTTTT. It specifies CASSFYDESNTGELFF.

The chain combines TRBV21-1 with TRBJ1-6. TRBV21-1 is an annotated pseudogene. CDR3 size: 15 residues. The CDR3 loop is CASSKAGGDNSPLHF. CDR3 DNA sequence: TGTGCCAGCAGCAAAGCAGGCGGTGACAATTCACCCCTCCACTTT.

In nucleotides, the CDR3 is TGTGCCAGCAGTGAGAGGACAGGTTTTGTAGGTACGCAGTATTTT. It specifies CASSERTGFVGTQYF. The V and J genes are TRBV6-1 and TRBJ2-3; 7 positions agree with TRBD1. V gave up 3 bases and J gave up 8 bases; unmatched junction bases: 11. The germline V gene has CDR1 MNHNS and CDR2 SASEGT. The CDR3 runs to 15 residues.

This clone was recorded once. This chain connects TRBV7-3 to TRBJ2-2; D not resolved. The V gene lost 5 bases and the J gene lost 2 bases, with 6 bases spanning the gap. The CDR3 contains 13 residues. Germline CDR1 SGHTA, CDR2 FQGTGA. CDR3 nucleotide sequence: TGTGCCAGCAGCCCAGAAAACACCGGGGAGCTGTTTTTT. Encoded protein: CASSPENTGELFF.

The chain carries TRBV7-2 and TRBJ2-5, with no clear D. The CDR3 consists of 15 residues. Germline CDR1 reads SGHTA; CDR2 reads FQGNSA. With 5 bases removed from V and 1 base from J, the gap between germline ends came to 14 bases. The CDR3 region is CASSLGSMPQETQYF. CDR3 coding DNA: TGTGCCAGCAGCCTAGGCTCGATGCCCCAAGAGACCCAGTACTTC.

The genes are TRBV28 and TRBJ1-5, with TRBD1 as a possible D gene (5 bases). The CDR3 extends over 14 amino acids. V lost 10 bases, J lost 6 bases, and 19 bases lay in between. Germline CDR1 MDHEN, CDR2 SYDVKM. In DNA form, the CDR3 reads TGTGCCACCGGATTTGGGGGGGAAAGTCAGCCCCAGCATTTT. It translates to CATGFGGESQPQHF.

The sample holds a few counts of this clone. The rearrangement joins TRBV10-3 to TRBJ1-2; 9 bases align to TRBD1. V gave up 3 bases and J gave up 4 bases; unmatched junction bases: 6. Germline CDR1 ENHRY, CDR2 SYGVKD. The CDR3 contains 15 residues. In nucleotides, the CDR3 is TGTGCCATCAGTGACCGACAGGGGGTGGTCTATGGCTACACCTTC. Translated: CAISDRQGVVYGYTF.

This chain connects TRBV6-2 or TRBV6-3 to TRBJ2-1; no definite D call. Germline loops: CDR1 MNHEY, CDR2 SVGEGT. Trimming took off 0 bases at V and 4 bases at J, with 16 bases between the two ends. This CDR3 spans 17 amino acids. The CDR3 nucleotides are TGTGCCAGCAGTTACTCGCCTCGGGTTTTAGGATACAATGAGCAGTTCTTC. Translated, it gives CASSYSPRVLGYNEQFF.

The V and J genes are TRBV18 and TRBJ1-1; no clear D. CDR3 length: 14 amino acids. Between the trimmed V and J ends, which lost 3 bases and 7 bases, there was a span of 15 bases. In germline, CDR1 is KGHSH, CDR2 LQKENI. CDR3 region: CASSPPGGVGEAFF. CDR3 sequence (DNA): TGTGCCAGCTCACCCCCCGGCGGGGTTGGTGAAGCTTTCTTT.

This sequence joins TRBV6-5 and TRBJ1-1; D is perhaps TRBD1 (6 bases). This CDR3 has 13 residues. Germline CDR1 is MNHEY and CDR2 is SVGAGI. Trimming stripped 4 bases from V and 7 bases from J, with 13 bases between. The CDR3 spells CASSSVQGGEAFF. Written as DNA, the CDR3 is TGTGCCAGCAGTTCGGTACAGGGAGGTGAAGCTTTCTTT.

This chain connects TRBV4-3 to TRBJ1-2, with D maybe TRBD1 (5 bases). Trimming removed 0 bases at V and 5 bases at J, with 10 bases between. This CDR3 spans 14 amino acids. Germline V gene data show CDR1 as LGHNA and CDR2 as YSLEER. CDR3 DNA: TGCGCCAGCAGCCAAGATACGGGACCATATGGCTACACCTTC. It is translated as CASSQDTGPYGYTF.

This clone has just a few counts. V usage is TRBV29-1 and J usage is TRBJ2-7; TRBD1 matches 10 bases. V shed 3 bases, J shed 4 bases, and the junction held 3 bases outside the gene matches. Germline values: CDR1 SQVTM, CDR2 ANQGSEA. This CDR3 contains 13 residues. For the CDR3, the DNA is TGCAGCGTTGAGGACAGGGGGGTTTACGAGCAGTACTTC. Its translation: CSVEDRGVYEQYF.

The J gene is TRBJ2-2, the V gene TRBV7-2; a weak D match, TRBD2 (5 bases). The CDR3 extends over 15 amino acids. Germline assignment: CDR1 SGHTA and CDR2 FQGNSA. V lost 2 bases to trimming and J lost 1 base, with 8 bases between them. As DNA, the CDR3 is TGTGCCAGCAGCTTAAGGAGGATGAACACCGGGGAGCTGTTTTTT. Translation gives CASSLRRMNTGELFF. The complete variable domain, with remaining parts taken from reference TRBV7-2 and TRBJ2-2, reads GAGVSQSPSNKVTEKGKDVELRCDPISGHTALYWYRQSLGQGLEFLIYFQGNSAPDKSGLPSDRFSAERTGGSVSTLTIQRTQQEDSAVYLCASSLRRMNTGELFFGEGSRLTVL.

J is TRBJ1-6 and V is TRBV6-6, with no clear D. CDR1 and CDR2 from the germline V gene are MNHNY and SVGAGI (reference sequence). This CDR3 comprises 13 residues. Trimming left V 4 bases short and J 5 bases short, with 6 bases between. The CDR3 sequence: CASSWQDNSPLHF. DNA for the CDR3: TGTGCCAGCAGTTGGCAGGATAATTCACCCCTCCACTTT.

The J gene is TRBJ2-1, the V gene TRBV6-5; a possible D gene is TRBD1 (6 bases). The CDR3 has 13 residues. The germline CDR1 and CDR2 sequences are MNHEY and SVGAGI. V lost 7 bases, J lost 4 bases, and 11 bases lay in between. The CDR3 DNA reads TGTGCCAGCATCCTGGACAGTTACAATGAGCAGTTCTTC. It specifies CASILDSYNEQFF.

The chain links TRBV6-2 or TRBV6-3 to TRBJ1-2, with 7 bases that match TRBD1. This CDR3 contains 16 residues. The germline V gene has CDR1 MNHEY and CDR2 SVGEGT. The trim removed 4 bases at V and 2 bases at J, leaving 10 bases unmatched. CDR3 sequence: CASSFPGQEINYGYTF. The CDR3 DNA reads TGTGCCAGCAGTTTTCCTGGACAGGAGATCAACTATGGCTACACCTTC.

This chain connects TRBV3-1 (or the pseudogene TRBV3-2) to TRBJ1-3; D call uncertain. This CDR3 is built from 14 residues. Trimming cost V 4 bases and J 2 bases, with 9 bases left between them. CDR1 and CDR2 (germline): LGHDT, YNNKEL (reference sequence). For the CDR3, the DNA is TGTGCCAGCAGCCCCCAACCAGCTGGAAACACCATATATTTT. Protein product: CASSPQPAGNTIYF.

J is TRBJ2-6 and V is TRBV30; perhaps D is TRBD1 or TRBD2 (5 bases each). V was pared by 8 bases and J by 2 bases, with 13 bases between. The germline V gene encodes CDR1 GTSNPN and CDR2 SVGIG (reference sequence). CDR3 length: 14 amino acids. This CDR3 reads CASRRDPGANVLTF. The CDR3 DNA sequence: TGTGCCAGTCGCCGGGACCCTGGGGCCAACGTCCTGACTTTC.

V is TRBV11-2 and J is TRBJ1-2; D ambiguous. The ends were cut back, 4 bases at V and 4 bases at J, with 10 bases in the middle. The V gene's germline CDR1 is SGHAT and CDR2 FQNNGV. The CDR3 is 13 amino acids. The CDR3 coding sequence is TGTGCCAGCAGCTCCCAATCCGGCTATGGCTACACCTTC. Protein product: CASSSQSGYGYTF.

The chain recombines TRBV5-1 with TRBJ2-3; TRBD2 agrees at 12 bases. With 4 bases clipped from V and 4 bases from J, the junction kept 7 bases outside the gene matches. Per germline, CDR1 SGHRS and CDR2 YFSETQ. The CDR3 spans 16 residues. CDR3 sequence (DNA): TGCGCCAGCAGCCCCGGGACTAGCGGGTTGGCAGATACGCAGTATTTT. Translation: CASSPGTSGLADTQYF.

The chain couples TRBV4-3 to TRBJ2-3, with 10 positions matching TRBD2. With 0 bases clipped from V and 1 base from J, the junction kept 1 base outside the gene matches. The CDR3 is made up of 16 amino acids. The germline V gene encodes CDR1 LGHNA and CDR2 YSLEER. CDR3 sequence: CASSQELAGGTDTQYF. CDR3 sequence (DNA): TGCGCCAGCAGCCAAGAGCTAGCGGGGGGCACAGATACGCAGTATTTT.

The gene calls are TRBV11-2 and TRBJ1-2; D ambiguous. Trimming removed 1 base from V and 2 bases from J, with 8 bases in between. The CDR3 has 14 residues. In germline, CDR1 is SGHAT, CDR2 FQNNGV. CDR3 coding DNA: TGTGCCAGCAGCTTAGGGGCGGTCAACTATGGCTACACCTTC. It is translated as CASSLGAVNYGYTF.

The rearrangement joins TRBV4-2 to TRBJ2-5; possible D gene TRBD1, 7 bases. The CDR3 is 14 residues long. Germline CDR1 is LGHNA and CDR2 is YNFKEQ. Deletions cut 1 base from V and 5 bases from J, with 11 bases between. The chain's CDR3 is CASSQVAGGETQYF. The CDR3 nucleotides are TGTGCCAGCAGCCAAGTGGCAGGGGGGGAGACCCAGTACTTC.